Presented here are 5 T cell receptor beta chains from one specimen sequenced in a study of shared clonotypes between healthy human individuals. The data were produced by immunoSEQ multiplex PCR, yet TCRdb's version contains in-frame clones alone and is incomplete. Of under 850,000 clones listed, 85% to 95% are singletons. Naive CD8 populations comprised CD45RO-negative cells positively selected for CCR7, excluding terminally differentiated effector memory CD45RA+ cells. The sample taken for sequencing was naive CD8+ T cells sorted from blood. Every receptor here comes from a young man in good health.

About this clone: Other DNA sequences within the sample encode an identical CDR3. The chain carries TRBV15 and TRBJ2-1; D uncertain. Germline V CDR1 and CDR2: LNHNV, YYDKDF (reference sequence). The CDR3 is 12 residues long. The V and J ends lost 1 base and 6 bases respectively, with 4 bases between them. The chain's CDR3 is CATSRVGNEQFF. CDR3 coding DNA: TGTGCCACCAGCAGAGTGGGCAATGAGCAGTTCTTC.

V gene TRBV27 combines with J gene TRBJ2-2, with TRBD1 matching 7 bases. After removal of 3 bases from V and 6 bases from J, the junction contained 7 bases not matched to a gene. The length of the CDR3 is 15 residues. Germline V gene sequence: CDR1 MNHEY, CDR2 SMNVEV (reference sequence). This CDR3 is CASSLGTVFSGELFF. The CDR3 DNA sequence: TGTGCCAGCAGTTTGGGGACAGTCTTTTCCGGGGAGCTGTTTTTT.

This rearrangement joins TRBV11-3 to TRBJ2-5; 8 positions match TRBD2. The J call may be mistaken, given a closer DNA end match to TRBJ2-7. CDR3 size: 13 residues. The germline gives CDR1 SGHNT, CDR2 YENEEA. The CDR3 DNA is TGTGCCAGCAGCCTTAGCGGGGACTACGAGCAGTACTTC. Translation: CASSLSGDYEQYF.

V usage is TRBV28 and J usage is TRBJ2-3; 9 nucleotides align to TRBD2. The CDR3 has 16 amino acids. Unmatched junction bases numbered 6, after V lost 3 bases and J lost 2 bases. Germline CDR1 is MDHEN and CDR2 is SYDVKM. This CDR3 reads CASSLLAGTITDTQYF. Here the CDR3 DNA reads TGTGCCAGCAGTTTGCTAGCGGGAACGATCACAGATACGCAGTATTTT. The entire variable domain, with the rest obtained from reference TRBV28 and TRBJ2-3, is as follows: DVKVTQSSRYLVKRTGEKVFLECVQDMDHENMFWYRQDPGLGLRLIYFSYDVKMKEKGDIPEGYSVSREKKERFSLILESASTNQTSMYLCASSLLAGTITDTQYFGPGTRLTVL.

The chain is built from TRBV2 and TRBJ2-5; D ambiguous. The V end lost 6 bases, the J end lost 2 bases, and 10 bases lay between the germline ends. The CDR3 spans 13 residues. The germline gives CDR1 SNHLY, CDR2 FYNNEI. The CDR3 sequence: CASRLYRQETQYF. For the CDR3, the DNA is TGTGCCAGCAGGCTTTACAGACAAGAGACCCAGTACTTC. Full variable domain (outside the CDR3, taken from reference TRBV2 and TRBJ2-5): EPEVTQTPSHQVTQMGQEVILRCVPISNHLYFYWYRQILGQKVEFLVSFYNNEISEKSEIFDDQFSVERPDGSNFTLKIRSTKLEDSAMYFCASRLYRQETQYFGPGTRLLVL.